Described below is a single TCR beta chain sequence and its context. Antigen specificity is unknown. Between the trimmed V and J ends, which lost 3 bases and 2 bases, there was a span of 11 bases. Germline loops: CDR1 SGHAT, CDR2 FQNNGV. The CDR3 is made up of 15 amino acids. This record comes from a study of neoadjuvant anti-PD-1 for oral cavity cancer. Background on the study: Patients mostly received three to four biweekly nivolumab doses at 3 mg/kg before surgery. General observations from the study: TCR analyses covered only three patients per response group.

Libraries were prepared by immunoSEQ multiplex PCR; TCRdb keeps only in-frame clonotypes and omits some of them. Of about 16,000 clones listed, about three quarters are singletons. These newly diagnosed stage II-IVA oral cavity squamous cell carcinoma patients had no prior systemic or radiation treatment. The receptor comes from a person aged 40 to 85 with oral cavity squamous cell carcinoma. The sequenced sample was PBMCs, obtained before nivolumab (anti-PD-1) treatment. The rearrangement uses TRBV11-2 and TRBJ2-1; D assignment may be TRBD1 or TRBD2 (5 bases each). CDR3 in DNA: TGTGCCAGCAGCTTGGTATGGGGGACCTACAATGAGCAGTTCTTC. Amino acids: CASSLVWGTYNEQFF. Full variable domain (outside the CDR3, taken from reference TRBV11-2 and TRBJ2-1): EAGVAQSPRYKIIEKRQSVAFWCNPISGHATLYWYQQILGQGPKLLIQFQNNGVVDDSQLPKDRFSAERLKGVDSTLKIQPAKLEDSAVYLCASSLVWGTYNEQFFGPGTRLTVL.